This note documents a single TCR beta chain sequence. It lacks a known antigen. No clone much larger than this one lies a single base away; base qualities are absent. V drops 4 bases and J drops 5 bases, leaving 11 bases in between. Inclusive of the bounding cysteine and phenylalanine, the CDR3 is 13 residues long. Here the CDR3 DNA is all that survives: 39 bases in frame from base 1. CDR1 MRHNA and CDR2 SNTAGT are derived from the germline V gene. To sequence the TCRbeta CDR3 region, genomic DNA was isolated from the sorted cells. The immunoSEQ Assay was used for sequencing of TCRbeta CDR3 regions. The table was pulled from immuneACCESS by TCRdb, which kept in-frame rearrangements only. Such tables lose some clones; where checked, under half of the loss comes from unresolved V genes, and the rest has no known cause. The sample table holds over 60,000 clones, of which 75% to 90% were seen once. The ten largest clones capture around 1% of the sample.

The trial excluded patients who had a history of autoimmune disease or who were on systemic immunosuppression. Peripheral blood for TCR sequencing was collected from all dose cohorts at baseline, on cycle 4 day 1, and on cycle 7 day 1. Samples were obtained from an open-label, multicenter, first-in-human phase I dose-escalation trial of ivuxolimab. Adults with locally advanced or metastatic melanoma, renal cell, hepatocellular, or head and neck squamous cell carcinoma were enrolled in the trial. CD4+ and CD8+ T cells were sorted separately from peripheral blood before TCR sequencing. These data originate in a study of OX40 agonist ivuxolimab in advanced cancers. Study-level background: Ivuxolimab, which targeted the costimulatory receptor OX40 (CD134), was an agonistic, fully human IgG2 monoclonal antibody. Of the roughly 52 dose-escalation patients, hepatocellular carcinoma was present in approximately 20, melanoma in roughly 15, renal cell carcinoma in 9 and head and neck cancer in 9. Partial responses occurred in three dose-escalation patients, of whom one had hepatocellular carcinoma and two had cutaneous melanoma. Patients were allowed to have had prior anti-PD-1, anti-PD-L1 or anti-CTLA-4 therapy, and roughly 40% of the dose-escalation patients had previously received checkpoint inhibitors. The point of sequencing TCRbeta in the periphery was to test whether ivuxolimab changed TCR sequence diversity and drove clonal T-cell expansion. The paper reports the monotherapy dose-escalation portion (N = 52 patients) of the phase I ivuxolimab trial. A male proportion of under 85% and a mean age of approximately 62 years, ranging from roughly 23 to 90, were recorded for the dose-escalation cohort. Intravenous ivuxolimab was administered to patients every 2 weeks at six dose levels: 0.01, 0.1, 0.3, 1.5, 3 and 10 mg/kg. Findings and caveats that apply to the study as a whole: Clonal expansion of both CD4+ and CD8+ blood T cells was observed from baseline to week 6 at doses 0.1 to 3.0 mg/kg. The antigen specificity of the clonally expanded peripheral T cells was not determined. In the 0.1-3.0 mg/kg groups, partial responders were among the patients with the lowest normalized peripheral clonal expansion, particularly in CD8+ T cells. After ivuxolimab, expanded clones were on average more numerous among CD8+ T cells than among CD4+ T cells. Low levels of normalized T-cell clonal expansion were also shown by some nonresponding patients.

Sequenced here: CD4+ or CD8+ T cells sorted from blood, sampled in a trial of the OX40 agonist ivuxolimab. The TCR originated in an adult with an advanced solid tumor such as melanoma, head and neck, liver or kidney cancer. The V and J genes are TRBV6-4 and TRBJ2-5; TRBD1 is possibly the D segment (5 matching bases). The encoded CDR3 is CASSGGPSETQYF. The sequenced DNA: TGTGCCAGCAGTGGGGGCCCCTCGGAGACCCAGTACTTC.